Below are 28 T cell receptor beta chains sequenced from a single sample in a study of CD8 T cells in ankylosing spondylitis. TCRdb processed the 5' RACE reads anew with MiXCR; each CDR3 protein has one entry. There are some 220,000 distinct CDR3 sequences in the sample; over 9.5% occur only once, and about 2.8% lies in the top ten. Sequencing used blood, either unsorted or a sorted T cell fraction (not recorded which). These receptor sequences come from a male donor with ankylosing spondylitis or in good health (not recorded which).

This clonotype was seen repeatedly, ten times or more. The chain combines TRBV10-3 with TRBJ2-7, with TRBD1 matching 7 bases. CDR1 and CDR2 (germline): ENHRY, SYGVKD. V lost 6 bases and J lost 5; bases outside the gene matches: 7. This CDR3 is 13 amino acids long. CDR3 region: CAISTDRENEQYF. As DNA, the CDR3 is TGTGCCATCAGCACAGACAGGGAGAACGAGCAGTACTTC.

This clonotype has a count of ten or more. This chain uses TRBV14 with TRBJ2-2; no clear D gene. Deletions cut 1 base from V and 7 bases from J, with 7 bases between. CDR1 and CDR2 (germline): SGHDN, FVKESK. This CDR3 region has 13 residues. This chain's CDR3 is CASSQASGGELFF. The CDR3 DNA reads TGTGCCAGCAGCCAAGCGTCGGGCGGGGAGCTGTTTTTT.

This clonotype was detected many times. V usage is TRBV12-3 or TRBV12-4 and J usage is TRBJ2-3, with D possibly matching TRBD2 (6 bases). The CDR3 contains 13 residues. V dropped 1 base and J dropped 7 bases, with 9 bases sitting between them. The DNA for the CDR3 is TGTGCCAGCAGTTTAGGGACTACGTATACGCAGTATTTT. Translating gives CASSLGTTYTQYF.

This clonotype was counted ten times or more. This chain uses TRBV29-1 with TRBJ2-2; D is possibly TRBD2 (7 bases). CDR1 SQVTM and CDR2 ANQGSEA come from the germline V gene. There are 15 residues in the CDR3. V was trimmed by 7 bases and J by 5 bases, leaving 20 bases between them. CDR3 coding DNA: TGCAGCGCCGTACGGGGGGCTGGAAGTACCGGGGAGCTGTTTTTT. Translation: CSAVRGAGSTGELFF.

This clonotype was counted many times. The gene calls are TRBV12-3 or TRBV12-4 and TRBJ1-5; 9 positions agree with TRBD1. With V trimmed by 7 bases and J by 4 bases, 11 bases remained unmatched. The CDR3 sequence is 16 residues long. In DNA, the CDR3 is TGTGCCAGCACCCTGGGGGCGGGACAGGGAAATCAGCCCCAGCATTTT. Amino acid sequence: CASTLGAGQGNQPQHF.

Ten or more counts support this clonotype. The chain uses TRBV5-1 and TRBJ1-1; TRBD1 might be the D (5 bases). The CDR3 contains 17 residues. Germline CDR1 is SGHRS and CDR2 is YFSETQ. V was shortened by 4 bases and J by 4 bases, with 23 bases between the two germline ends. The CDR3, as DNA: TGCGCCAGCAGCAACTCACCCGGGACTGATCTCTTCACTGAAGCTTTCTTT. Its protein product is CASSNSPGTDLFTEAFF.

Many counts were recorded for this clonotype. The chain has TRBV2 and TRBJ2-1; D is possibly TRBD2 (6 bases). Germline CDR1 reads SNHLY; CDR2 reads FYNNEI. The CDR3 runs to 13 residues. Trimming shortened V by 0 bases and J by 10 bases, and 10 bases separated the two germline ends. This chain's CDR3 is CASSEASGREQFF. The CDR3 DNA is TGTGCCAGCAGTGAAGCGAGCGGGCGCGAGCAGTTCTTC.

This clonotype was counted ten times or more. J is TRBJ2-7 and V is TRBV18; D perhaps matches TRBD1 (5 bases). The CDR3 is 16 amino acids. Germline loops: CDR1 KGHSH, CDR2 LQKENI. Deletions cut 3 bases from V and 0 bases from J, with 15 bases between. CDR3: CASSPSGRQGSYEQYF. The CDR3 DNA reads TGTGCCAGCTCACCGTCGGGTAGGCAGGGCTCCTACGAGCAGTACTTC.

In its sample, this clonotype was seen a few times. This chain links TRBV11-2 with TRBJ2-4; the match to TRBD2 covers 9 bases. The CDR3 contains 18 residues. Looked up from germline, CDR1 is SGHAT and CDR2 is FQNNGV. The J segment lost 3 bases and the V segment lost 5 bases, leaving 14 bases of the junction unmatched. CDR3 bases: TGTGCCAGCAGCACGACCGGTCCCTCGACTAGCGGCAAAAACATTCAGTACTTC. As protein: CASSTTGPSTSGKNIQYF.

This clonotype showed up just a few times. V and J are TRBV7-9 and TRBJ2-2; 10 positions agree with TRBD2. This CDR3 comprises 16 residues. Germline CDR1 and CDR2: SEHNR and FQNEAQ (reference sequence). The trim removed 5 bases at V and 7 bases at J, leaving 10 bases unmatched. CDR3 region: CASSIGTSVGGGELFF. The CDR3 nucleotides are TGTGCCAGCAGCATCGGGACTAGCGTTGGAGGCGGGGAGCTGTTTTTT.

This clonotype came up many times. This chain joins TRBV20-1 and TRBJ1-6, with D perhaps matching TRBD1 (6 bases). The V gene's germline CDR1 is DFQATT and CDR2 SNEGSKA (reference sequence). This CDR3 region has 14 residues. V was cut by 2 bases and J by 8 bases, with 13 bases left in between. CDR3 sequence (DNA): TGCAGTGCTAGATCGGACAGCAGGCATTCACCCCTCCACTTT. It encodes CSARSDSRHSPLHF.

This clonotype came up many times. CDR3 sequence: CASRGGWGTNEKLFF. In DNA form, the CDR3 reads TGTGCCAGCAGAGGGGGCTGGGGAACTAATGAAAAACTGTTTTTT. This chain connects TRBV2 to TRBJ1-4; 7 bases match TRBD1. The CDR3 is 15 residues long. The V segment lost 6 bases and the J segment 1 base; nucleotides outside the gene matches: 5. CDR1 and CDR2 (germline): SNHLY, FYNNEI.

The table lists this clonotype with many counts. The chain recombines TRBV6-5 with TRBJ2-2; no definite D call. Germline V gene lookup returns CDR1 MNHEY and CDR2 SVGAGI. V was pared by 3 bases and J by 7 bases, with 6 bases between. The CDR3 extends over 12 amino acids. CDR3 nucleotides: TGTGCCAGCAGTTATCGAAGCGGGGAGCTGTTTTTT. Amino acid sequence: CASSYRSGELFF.

In this sample, this clonotype turned up many times. The genes are TRBV6-1 and TRBJ1-2; D remains unclear. V was clipped by 4 bases and J by 8 bases, with 8 bases between them. Germline CDR1 reads MNHNS; CDR2 reads SASEGT. The CDR3 contains 11 residues. Here the CDR3 DNA reads TGTGCCAGCAGTGGGCACCAAGGCTACACCTTC. The encoded protein is CASSGHQGYTF.

In this sample, this clonotype turned up many times. The V gene is TRBV10-3, the J gene TRBJ2-1; 7 bases are shared with TRBD2. There are 15 residues in the CDR3. V lost 3 bases, J lost 4 bases, and 6 bases stayed unmatched. The germline V gene encodes CDR1 ENHRY and CDR2 SYGVKD. The CDR3 sequence: CAISDQRGSYNEQFF. The CDR3 DNA is TGTGCCATCAGTGACCAGCGGGGAAGTTACAATGAGCAGTTCTTC.

In this sample, this clonotype turned up many times. The CDR3 spells CASSFGAVSTDTQYF. CDR3 DNA: TGTGCCAGCAGCTTCGGGGCAGTTAGCACAGATACGCAGTATTTT. The chain employs TRBV11-2 and TRBJ2-3, with D perhaps given as TRBD1 or TRBD2 (5 bases each). The V end lost 3 bases, the J end lost 0 bases, and 10 bases lay between the germline ends. There are 15 residues in the CDR3. Germline CDR1 and CDR2: SGHAT and FQNNGV.

This clonotype was detected a few times. V and J are TRBV30 and TRBJ2-5; TRBD1 matches at 10 bases. The germline gives CDR1 GTSNPN, CDR2 SVGIG (reference sequence). The CDR3 is 15 amino acids. V shed 2 bases and J 10 bases; nucleotides not matched to a gene: 13. The CDR3 spells CAWSTPGTGVLSQYF. As DNA, the CDR3 is TGTGCCTGGAGTACCCCTGGGACAGGGGTTTTGAGCCAGTACTTC.

This clonotype was counted many times. V usage is TRBV10-3 and J usage is TRBJ2-7; a possible D gene is TRBD2 (5 bases). Trimming took 0 bases from V and 3 from J, leaving 15 bases between them. Germline CDR1 reads ENHRY; CDR2 reads SYGVKD. The CDR3 contains 16 residues. The CDR3 sequence is CAISESSGLGYYEQYF. CDR3 nucleotides: TGTGCCATCAGTGAGTCATCGGGGTTAGGCTACTACGAGCAGTACTTC.

This clonotype was seen many times. This chain's CDR3 is CASSLPASSSQQFF. In nucleotides, the CDR3 is TGCGCCAGCAGCCTACCGGCCAGCTCCTCTCAGCAGTTCTTC. V is TRBV5-1 and J is TRBJ2-1; D unclear. V was shortened by 4 bases and J by 11 bases, with 19 bases between the two germline ends. The CDR3 loop spans 14 amino acids. CDR1 SGHRS and CDR2 YFSETQ come from the germline V gene.

The sample holds many counts of this clonotype. The rearrangement links TRBV12-3 or TRBV12-4 to TRBJ2-3; D is unresolved. Trimming removed 7 bases from V and 0 bases from J, with 8 bases in between. CDR3 size: 13 residues. CDR3 sequence: CASTSASTDTQYF. For the CDR3, the DNA is TGTGCCAGCACTTCGGCTAGCACAGATACGCAGTATTTT.

J is TRBJ2-3 and V is TRBV20-1; possibly TRBD1 for D (6 bases). Looked up from germline, CDR1 is DFQATT and CDR2 is SNEGSKA (reference sequence). This CDR3 spans 12 amino acids. Trimming stripped 1 base from V and 5 bases from J, with 7 bases between. CDR3 sequence (DNA): TGCAGTGCTAGAGGGGGGCAAGATACGCAGTATTTT. It specifies CSARGGQDTQYF.

Ten or more counts support this clonotype. The chain employs TRBV29-1 and TRBJ2-3; TRBD1 might be the D (6 bases). From germline, CDR1 is SQVTM and CDR2 ANQGSEA. The V and J ends lost 6 bases and 6 bases respectively, with 16 bases between them. The CDR3 has 13 residues. In nucleotides, the CDR3 is TGCAGCGTGGACCGAGGACAGAGGGATACGCAGTATTTT. Translating it yields CSVDRGQRDTQYF.

Only a few counts were recorded for this clonotype. The rearrangement uses TRBV28 and TRBJ1-2, with D unresolved. V was pared by 6 bases and J by 2 bases, with 13 bases between. Looked up from germline, CDR1 is MDHEN and CDR2 is SYDVKM. The CDR3 consists of 14 residues. The CDR3 region has the DNA TGTGCCAGCAGCCAAGGTCGGGGAAACTATGGCTACACCTTC. The encoded protein is CASSQGRGNYGYTF.

This clonotype was recorded a few times. J is TRBJ2-7 and V is TRBV5-1; 7 bases match TRBD1. V trimming: 4 bases; J trimming: 5 bases; junction bases outside the gene matches: 12. CDR1 and CDR2 (germline): SGHRS, YFSETQ. The CDR3 runs to 15 residues. In nucleotides, the CDR3 is TGCGCCAGCAGCCTGGGACAGCAGGCACTCCACGAGCAGTACTTC. Translating it yields CASSLGQQALHEQYF.

The chain joins TRBV20-1 to TRBJ1-3, with TRBD1 identical over 9 bases. Germline CDR1 and CDR2: DFQATT and SNEGSKA (reference sequence). Trimming took 6 bases from V and 3 from J; bases not matched to a gene: 9. This CDR3 contains 15 residues. CDR3 sequence reads: CSARKQGANGNTIYF. The CDR3 nucleotides are TGCAGTGCGAGAAAACAGGGGGCTAATGGAAACACCATATATTTT.

This clonotype was recorded many times. The V gene is TRBV5-1, the J gene TRBJ2-7; 7 bases line up with TRBD1. The CDR3 length is 16 residues. V lost 6 bases to trimming and J lost 0 bases; unmatched junction nucleotides: 12. The V gene's germline CDR1 is SGHRS and CDR2 YFSETQ. CDR3: CASTLAPDRISYEQYF. The CDR3 coding sequence is TGCGCCAGCACCCTCGCGCCGGACAGGATCTCCTACGAGCAGTACTTC.

The chain has TRBV20-1 and TRBJ2-3, with D possibly matching TRBD2 (6 bases). Germline values: CDR1 DFQATT, CDR2 SNEGSKA (reference sequence). Trimming removed 3 bases at V and 0 bases at J, with 19 bases between. This CDR3 spans 17 amino acids. The DNA for the CDR3 is TGCAGTGCTAGTCAAGGAGGGACTGATCCTAGCACAGATACGCAGTATTTT. Encoded protein: CSASQGGTDPSTDTQYF.

This clonotype was observed many times. The chain is built from TRBV2 and TRBJ2-3, with 10 bases fitting TRBD2. V shed 7 bases and J 0 bases; nucleotides not matched to a gene: 7. The CDR3 is made up of 16 amino acids. CDR1 is SNHLY, CDR2 FYNNEI, per germline. CDR3 nucleotide sequence: TGTGCCAGCAAGGAGCGGGAGGGCCGGAGCACAGATACGCAGTATTTT. Protein product: CASKEREGRSTDTQYF.